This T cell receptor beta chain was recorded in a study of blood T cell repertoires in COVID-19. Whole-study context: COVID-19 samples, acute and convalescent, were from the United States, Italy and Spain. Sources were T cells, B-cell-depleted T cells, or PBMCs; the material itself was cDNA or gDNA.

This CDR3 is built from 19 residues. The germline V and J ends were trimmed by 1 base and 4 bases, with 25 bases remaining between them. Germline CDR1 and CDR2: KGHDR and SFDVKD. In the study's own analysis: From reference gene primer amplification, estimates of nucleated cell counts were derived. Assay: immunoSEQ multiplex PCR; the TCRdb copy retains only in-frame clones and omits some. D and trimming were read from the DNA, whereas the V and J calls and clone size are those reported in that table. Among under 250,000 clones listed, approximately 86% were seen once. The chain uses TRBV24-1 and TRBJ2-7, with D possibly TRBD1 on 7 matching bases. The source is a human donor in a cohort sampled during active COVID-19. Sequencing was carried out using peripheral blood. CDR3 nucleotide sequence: TGTGCCACCAGTGATTTAGAAGGCACAGGGGACCGGGACTTATACGAGCAGTACTTC. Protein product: CATSDLEGTGDRDLYEQYF.